This TCR beta chain was captured in a study of cytomegalovirus exposure and HLA in healthy donors. Study results and limitations: Some TCR beta chains (164 of them) were listed as cytomegalovirus-associated.

Germline V gene lookup returns CDR1 SGHKS and CDR2 YYEKEE (reference sequence). The V segment lost 4 bases and the J segment 5 bases; nucleotides outside the gene matches: 8. The CDR3 consists of 15 residues. In the case of this clone: Its antigen is still unknown.

PCR involved 60 Vbeta and 13 Jbeta primers. Generated by immunoSEQ multiplex PCR, the TCRdb table keeps only in-frame clones and is missing some. In the table there are some 130,000 clones, roughly 75% of which are singletons. This TCR was sampled from a young man in good health. The specimen was PBMCs. The rearrangement uses TRBV5-5 and TRBJ2-5; 10 nucleotides agree with TRBD2. The CDR3 DNA follows: TGTGCCAGCAGCGTGGGACTAGCGAGCGTGGAGACCCAGTACTTC. This translates into CASSVGLASVETQYF. The full variable domain, with the rest looked up from reference TRBV5-5 and TRBJ2-5, is DAGVTQSPTHLIKTRGQQVTLRCSPISGHKSVSWYQQVLGQGPQFIFQYYEKEERGRGNFPDRFSARQFPNYSSELNVNALLLGDSALYLCASSVGLASVETQYFGPGTRLLVL.